This T cell receptor (beta chain) originates from a study of blood T cell repertoires in COVID-19 (dated by TCRdb to 2020 to 2021). At the level of the whole study: Samples from collaborators originated in the United States, Italy and Spain and spanned both the acute and convalescent phases of COVID-19. The prospective study material was composed of cDNA or gDNA derived from T cells, B-cell-depleted T cells, or PBMCs. Deeply sampled blood TCRbeta repertoires from subjects exposed to, actively infected with, or recovered from COVID-19 were included in the dataset. The repertoires were released in a freely available public database intended as a resource for research on the immune response to SARS-CoV-2. The samples were drawn from two sources: the first 160 participants of the ongoing ImmuneRACE study, and 1,200 or so subjects contributed by 6 global collaborators. A de-identified subject ID, COVID-19 status, age in years and sex were almost always included in the sample metadata. Where available, HLA class I and class II types were obtained from metadata supplied by the sample provider rather than from assay-based typing. What the research found in general, with its limitations: The amount of clinical and demographic metadata varied by source and participant and was provided uncurated.

The immunoSEQ Assay, a bias-controlled multiplex PCR, was used to amplify TCRbeta CDR3 regions from genomic DNA. The authors' pipeline ran thus. Nucleated cell counts per sample were estimated from amplification of reference gene primers within the assay. To quantify the absolute abundance of each unique TCRbeta CDR3 rearrangement, sequence reads were collapsed and filtered. Productive Simpson clonality was computed per sample as the square root of Simpson's diversity index over productive rearrangements. Not all clones reach the TCRdb copy of this immuneACCESS table, which keeps in-frame sequences only. Checked studies attribute under half of the gap to unresolved V genes and leave the rest unexplained. The DNA was the basis for D and trimming; V, J and clone size are from that table. Across this sample there are tens of thousands of clones, with 80% to 90% seen only once. Less than 20% of the sample goes to the ten largest clones.

This clone is a singleton in its sample. The target of this receptor is not known. No much larger clone is present one base from it, and per-base qualities are unavailable. After removal of 6 bases from V and 4 bases from J, the junction retains 8 bases not matched to a gene. According to the germline V gene, CDR1 reads SQVTM and CDR2 reads ANQGSEA. The CDR3 runs 13 residues from the cysteine to the phenylalanine. Left in the record is the CDR3 DNA by itself, 39 bases read in frame from the first base. The collaborating institutions used their own protocols to collect whole blood in K2EDTA tubes. For TCRbeta analysis, collaborator samples were shipped as frozen whole blood, as isolated PBMCs, or as DNA extracted from either sample type.

Sequenced input: peripheral blood. The rearranged segments are TRBV29-1 and TRBJ1-2; 7 junctional bases match TRBD1. The receptor comes from a human donor in a cohort sampled during active COVID-19. The donor label of this sample is uncertain. The bases read TGCAGCGTAGAATCGACAGGGCTCTATGGCTACACCTTC. It translates to CSVESTGLYGYTF.